These T cell receptor beta chains were read from a single sample in a study of cytomegalovirus exposure and HLA in healthy donors. TCRdb keeps only in-frame clones here, not all; method: immunoSEQ multiplex PCR. Among about 110,000 clones listed, around 70% were seen once. The sequencing sample was made of PBMCs. The source of these receptors is a boy younger than 18 in good health and CMV-seronegative. Both conserved end residues are part of each CDR3. The order of the fields is V gene, clone size, J gene, D gene, CDR3 DNA, CDR3 protein. The D gene is left open where the match is weak. Only some rows state a clone size, as once, few, many or a class for expanded clones.

TRBV5-4,-,TRBJ2-5,TRBD1,TGTGCCAGCAGCCTCGGGGGACAGGGGAGACAAGAGACCCAGTACTTC,CASSLGGQGRQETQYF
TRBV10-1,few,TRBJ2-7,-,TGCGCCAGCAGGCTAGCTTTCGAGCAGTACTTC,CASRLAFEQYF
TRBV7-2,once,TRBJ2-1,TRBD1,TGTGCCAGCAGCTTATCACCTCACCAGGGGGATGAGCAGTTCTTC,CASSLSPHQGDEQFF
TRBV28,-,TRBJ1-1,-,TGTGCCAGCAGTTTAACCGACAGGCTGGGGACTGAAGCTTTCTTT,CASSLTDRLGTEAFF
TRBV11-2,-,TRBJ2-7,-,TGTGCCAGCAGCTCACAGGGTGTCCACGAGCAGTACTTC,CASSSQGVHEQYF
TRBV29-1,-,TRBJ2-1,TRBD2,TGCAGCGTAGGGACTAGCGGGGGGTACAATGAGCAGTTCTTC,CSVGTSGGYNEQFF
TRBV30,-,TRBJ2-1,-,TGTGCCTGGACGGTCCTTGCAAGCTCCTACAATGAGCAGTTCTTC,CAWTVLASSYNEQFF
TRBV11-3,-,TRBJ1-2,TRBD1,TGTGCCAGCAGCGCGGCCCAGGGACAGGATGGCTACACCTTC,CASSAAQGQDGYTF
TRBV9,-,TRBJ2-1,-,TGTGCCAGCAGCTCCCGGAGCCCTGAAAAAAATGAGCAGTTCTTC,CASSSRSPEKNEQFF
TRBV30,-,TRBJ2-7,-,TGTGCCTGGAGTGTATTTGATTGGCGGGTCAAGCTTTCCTACGAGCAGTACTTC,CAWSVFDWRVKLSYEQYF
TRBV6-5,-,TRBJ1-6,-,TGTGCCAGCAGTTACTCGATAGGGGGAAATTCACCCCTCCACTTT,CASSYSIGGNSPLHF
TRBV28,-,TRBJ2-3,TRBD2,TGTGCCAGCAGTTCTCGACTAGCGGGAGATATAGATACGCAGTATTTT,CASSSRLAGDIDTQYF
TRBV19,-,TRBJ1-5,TRBD1,TGTGCCAGTAGTATCTCTCCCGGGACAGGGATCAATCAGCCCCAGCATTTT,CASSISPGTGINQPQHF
TRBV28,-,TRBJ1-4,TRBD1,TGTGCCAGCAGTCTCTCGAGGGGGACAGGGAATGAAAAACTGTTTTTT,CASSLSRGTGNEKLFF
TRBV27,-,TRBJ2-1,-,TGTGCCAGCAGTTTAGAGGCGGGGAGCTCCTACAATGAGCAGTTCTTC,CASSLEAGSSYNEQFF
TRBV7-3,once,TRBJ1-4,-,TGTGCCAGCAGCTGGGAGGGGGAAACTAATGAAAAACTGTTTTTT,CASSWEGETNEKLFF
TRBV30,-,TRBJ2-3,TRBD2,TGTGCCTGCCCGACCAGCGGGAGGGGCACAGATACGCAGTATTTT,CACPTSGRGTDTQYF
TRBV15,-,TRBJ1-1,-,TGTGCCACCAGCAGGGAAGCGGAGAACACTGAAGCTTTCTTT,CATSREAENTEAFF
TRBV30,-,TRBJ1-2,-,TGTGCCTGGATATCCCCACACAGGGCTGGGAACTATGGCTACACCTTC,CAWISPHRAGNYGYTF
TRBV28,-,TRBJ1-2,TRBD1,TGTGCCAGCAGACTCACCACCTCAGGGGGAGCTCAAACCTTC,CASRLTTSGGAQTF
TRBV6-5,few,TRBJ2-2,TRBD2,TGTGCCAGCAGGAAGCGGGGGGGCGCCGGGGAGCTGTTTTTT,CASRKRGGAGELFF
TRBV28,-,TRBJ1-2,TRBD1,TGTGCCAGCAGCCCACCCCGACAGGGGGTGGGCTACACCTTC,CASSPPRQGVGYTF
TRBV15,-,TRBJ1-6,TRBD1,TGTGCCACCAGCAGACTATATCGCGGGACCTTCGACAGGGGATTTATAGATTCACCCCTCCACTTT,CATSRLYRGTFDRGFIDSPLHF
TRBV7-9,-,TRBJ2-1,TRBD2,TGTGCCAGCAGACGCCCAGCTAGCGGGGGGAACAATGAGCAGTTCTTC,CASRRPASGGNNEQFF
TRBV5-1,few,TRBJ1-2,TRBD1,TGCGCCAGCAGCAGGGACAGGGTAGAGGACTATGGCTACACCTTC,CASSRDRVEDYGYTF
TRBV7-2,-,TRBJ1-1,-,TGTGCCAGCAGCTTTGGCCACAACACTGAAGCTTTCTTT,CASSFGHNTEAFF
TRBV11-3,-,TRBJ2-7,TRBD1,TGTGCCAGCAGCACCCGGGGACAGGCTTGGGGGGAGCAGTACTTC,CASSTRGQAWGEQYF
TRBV28,-,TRBJ1-6,TRBD1,TGTGCCAGCAGCTGGACAGGGCGAACTCAAAATTCACCCCTCCACTTT,CASSWTGRTQNSPLHF
TRBV7-2,few,TRBJ1-3,-,TGTGCCAGCAGCTTAACAGGGTGGGGAAACACCATATATTTT,CASSLTGWGNTIYF
TRBV6-5,-,TRBJ2-5,TRBD2,TGTGCCAGCCGACTAGCGGGGACAGAGACCCAGTACTTC,CASRLAGTETQYF
TRBV7-3,-,TRBJ2-3,TRBD2,TGTGCCAGCAGCGGGACTAGTATTAGGAGAGATACGCAGTATTTT,CASSGTSIRRDTQYF
TRBV5-1,-,TRBJ1-5,-,TGCGCCAGCAGCTTGGATCTGAGGGTGGACAGTGATCAGCCCCAGCATTTT,CASSLDLRVDSDQPQHF
TRBV19,-,TRBJ2-3,TRBD1,TGTGCCAGTATTGCGGACAGGGGACTCACAGATACGCAGTATTTT,CASIADRGLTDTQYF
TRBV30,once,TRBJ2-7,TRBD1,TGTGCCTGGACCCGGGACAGGTCCCACGAGCAGTACTTC,CAWTRDRSHEQYF
TRBV4-1,-,TRBJ2-1,-,TGCGCCAGCAGCCAAGGCCGAGCGGCGAGCTCCTACAATGAGCAGTTCTTC,CASSQGRAASSYNEQFF
TRBV7-8,once,TRBJ2-7,TRBD2,TGTGCCAGCAGCTCCGGCGGGGGTTCCTACGAGCAGTACTTC,CASSSGGGSYEQYF
TRBV9,few,TRBJ1-2,TRBD1,TGTGCCAGCAGCTCCGGCAGGGGGCAAAGGAACTATGGCTACACCTTC,CASSSGRGQRNYGYTF
TRBV28,once,TRBJ2-7,-,TGTGCCAGCACCCGTCCGAGCTCCTACGAGCAGTACTTC,CASTRPSSYEQYF
TRBV30,-,TRBJ2-7,-,TGTGCCTGGAGTGTACCCAGGGTCTCCTACGAGCAGTACTTC,CAWSVPRVSYEQYF
TRBV9,-,TRBJ1-2,-,TGTGCCAGCAGCCCGCAGGGGCCACGCTATGGCTACACCTTC,CASSPQGPRYGYTF
TRBV5-5,-,TRBJ1-1,-,TGTGCCAGCAGCTGGCAACACGTGAACACTGAAGCTTTCTTT,CASSWQHVNTEAFF
TRBV18,-,TRBJ2-3,TRBD2,TGTGCCAGCTCACTCCTCGGGCGGGAGGATACGCAGTATTTT,CASSLLGREDTQYF
TRBV30,-,TRBJ2-1,TRBD2,TGTGCCTGGAGTGGTGGCGGGGGGGCGTACAATGAGCAGTTCTTC,CAWSGGGGAYNEQFF
TRBV9,-,TRBJ2-2,TRBD2,TGTGCCAGCAGCGTGCTAGCGGGAGGGCCTCGGACCGGGGAGCTGTTTTTT,CASSVLAGGPRTGELFF
TRBV12-5,-,TRBJ2-3,TRBD1,TGTGCTAGTGGTTCGCTGACCGGGACAGCTACAGATACGCAGTATTTT,CASGSLTGTATDTQYF
TRBV7-9,few,TRBJ2-7,TRBD2,TGTGCCAGCAGCTTATCGACGGGAGGGGACTACGAGCAGTACTTC,CASSLSTGGDYEQYF
TRBV28,-,TRBJ2-3,TRBD2,TGTGCCAGCAGCCTAGGACTAGAGACGCAGTATTTT,CASSLGLETQYF
TRBV2,few,TRBJ1-4,TRBD1,TGTGCCAGCAGTGGACAGGGAGAGGGGGAAAAACTGTTTTTT,CASSGQGEGEKLFF
TRBV14,-,TRBJ1-2,-,TGTGCCAGCAGCCAAACACCAAACTATGGCTACACCTTC,CASSQTPNYGYTF
TRBV10-1,few,TRBJ2-7,-,TGCGCCAGATACTCGACCTACGAGCAGTACTTC,CARYSTYEQYF
TRBV7-6,-,TRBJ2-7,TRBD2,TGTGCCAGCAGCGTGGAACTAGCGGGAGGCTCCGAGCAGTACTTC,CASSVELAGGSEQYF